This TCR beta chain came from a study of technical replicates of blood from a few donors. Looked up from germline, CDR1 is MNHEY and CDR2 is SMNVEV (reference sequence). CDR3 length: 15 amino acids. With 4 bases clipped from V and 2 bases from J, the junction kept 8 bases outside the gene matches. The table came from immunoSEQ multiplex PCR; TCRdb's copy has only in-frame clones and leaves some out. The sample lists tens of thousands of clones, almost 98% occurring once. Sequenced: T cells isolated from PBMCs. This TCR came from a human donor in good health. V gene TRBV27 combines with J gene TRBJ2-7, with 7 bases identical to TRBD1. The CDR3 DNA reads TGTGCCAGCAGTTCCGGACAGGTCGGGACCTACGAGCAGTACTTC. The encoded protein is CASSSGQVGTYEQYF.